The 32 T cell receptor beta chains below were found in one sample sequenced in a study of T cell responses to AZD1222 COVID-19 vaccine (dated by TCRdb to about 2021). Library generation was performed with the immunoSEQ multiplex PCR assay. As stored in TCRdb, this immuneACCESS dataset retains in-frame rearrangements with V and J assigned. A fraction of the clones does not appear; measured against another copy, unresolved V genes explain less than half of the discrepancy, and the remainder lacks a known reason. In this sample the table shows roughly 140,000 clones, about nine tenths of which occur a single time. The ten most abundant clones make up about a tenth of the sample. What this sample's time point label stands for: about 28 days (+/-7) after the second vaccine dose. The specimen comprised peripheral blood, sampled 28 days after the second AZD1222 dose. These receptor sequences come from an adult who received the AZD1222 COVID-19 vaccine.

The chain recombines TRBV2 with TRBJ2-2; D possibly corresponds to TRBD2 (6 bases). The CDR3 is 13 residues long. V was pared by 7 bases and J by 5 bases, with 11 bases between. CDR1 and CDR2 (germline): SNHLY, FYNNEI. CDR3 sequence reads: CASNIGGTGELFF. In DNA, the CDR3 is TGTGCCAGCAATATCGGGGGTACCGGGGAGCTGTTTTTT.

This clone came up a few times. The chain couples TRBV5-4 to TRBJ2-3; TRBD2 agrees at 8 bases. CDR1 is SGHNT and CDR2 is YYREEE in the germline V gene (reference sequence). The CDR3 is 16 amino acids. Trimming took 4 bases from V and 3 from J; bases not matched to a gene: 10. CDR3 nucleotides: TGTGCCAGCAGCCCCGGGGGGGCGGGCGGAACAGATACGCAGTATTTT. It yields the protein CASSPGGAGGTDTQYF.

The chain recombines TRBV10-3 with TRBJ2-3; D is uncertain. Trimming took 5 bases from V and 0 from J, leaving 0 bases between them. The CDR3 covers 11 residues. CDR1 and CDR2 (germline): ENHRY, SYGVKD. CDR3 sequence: CAISSTDTQYF. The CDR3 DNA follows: TGTGCCATCAGTAGCACAGATACGCAGTATTTT.

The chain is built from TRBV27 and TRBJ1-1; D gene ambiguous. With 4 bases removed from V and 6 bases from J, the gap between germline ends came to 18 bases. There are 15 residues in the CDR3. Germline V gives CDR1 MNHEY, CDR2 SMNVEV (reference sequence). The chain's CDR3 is CASSSPAGGKAEAFF. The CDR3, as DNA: TGTGCCAGCAGTTCCCCGGCGGGTGGGAAAGCTGAAGCTTTCTTT.

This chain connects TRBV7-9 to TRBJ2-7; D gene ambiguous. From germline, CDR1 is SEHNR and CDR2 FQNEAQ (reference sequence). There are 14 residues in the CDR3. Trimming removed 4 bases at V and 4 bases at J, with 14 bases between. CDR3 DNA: TGTGCCAGCAGCTACCTAACGGACCAGTACGAGCAGTACTTC. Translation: CASSYLTDQYEQYF.

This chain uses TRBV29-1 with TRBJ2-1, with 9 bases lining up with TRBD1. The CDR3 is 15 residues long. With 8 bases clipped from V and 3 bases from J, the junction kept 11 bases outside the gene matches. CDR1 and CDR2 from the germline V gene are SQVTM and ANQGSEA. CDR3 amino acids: CSPFPGTGNYNEQFF. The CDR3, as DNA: TGCAGCCCTTTCCCCGGGACAGGGAACTACAATGAGCAGTTCTTC.

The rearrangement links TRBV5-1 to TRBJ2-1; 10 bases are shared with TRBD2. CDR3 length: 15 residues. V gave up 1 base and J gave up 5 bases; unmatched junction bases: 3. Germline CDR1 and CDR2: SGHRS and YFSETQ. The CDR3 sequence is CASSLTSGTHNEQFF. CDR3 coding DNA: TGCGCCAGCAGCTTGACTAGCGGGACCCACAATGAGCAGTTCTTC.

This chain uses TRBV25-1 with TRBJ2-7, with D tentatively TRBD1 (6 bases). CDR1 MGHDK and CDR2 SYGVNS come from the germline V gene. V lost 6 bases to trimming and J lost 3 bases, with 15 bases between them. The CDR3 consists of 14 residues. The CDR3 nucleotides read TGTGCCAGCAGGGGAAAGACAGGCCTCTACGAGCAGTACTTC. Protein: CASRGKTGLYEQYF.

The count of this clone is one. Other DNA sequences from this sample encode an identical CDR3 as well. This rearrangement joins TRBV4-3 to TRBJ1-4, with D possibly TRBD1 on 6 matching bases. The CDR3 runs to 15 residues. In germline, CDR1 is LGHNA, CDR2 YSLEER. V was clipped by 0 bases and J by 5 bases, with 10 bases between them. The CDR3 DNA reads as TGCGCCAGCAGCCAAGAAGGGCAGGGGAATGAAAAACTGTTTTTT. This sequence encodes CASSQEGQGNEKLFF.

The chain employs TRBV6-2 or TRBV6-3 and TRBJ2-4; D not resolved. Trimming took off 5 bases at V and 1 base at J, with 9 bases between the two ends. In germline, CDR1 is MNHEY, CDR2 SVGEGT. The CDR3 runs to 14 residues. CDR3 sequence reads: CASSPNVAKNIQYF. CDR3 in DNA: TGTGCCAGCAGTCCAAACGTGGCCAAAAACATTCAGTACTTC.

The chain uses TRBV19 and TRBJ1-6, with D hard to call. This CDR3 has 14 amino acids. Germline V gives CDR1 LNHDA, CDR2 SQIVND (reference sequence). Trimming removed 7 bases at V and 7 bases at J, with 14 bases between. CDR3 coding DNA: TGTGCCAGTAACTACGACGTGGCGAATTCACCCCTCCACTTT. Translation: CASNYDVANSPLHF. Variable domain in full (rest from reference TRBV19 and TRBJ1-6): DGGITQSPKYLFRKEGQNVTLSCEQNLNHDAMYWYRQDPGQGLRLIYYSQIVNDFQKGDIAEGYSVSREKKESFPLTVTSAQKNPTAFYLCASNYDVANSPLHFGNGTRLTVT.

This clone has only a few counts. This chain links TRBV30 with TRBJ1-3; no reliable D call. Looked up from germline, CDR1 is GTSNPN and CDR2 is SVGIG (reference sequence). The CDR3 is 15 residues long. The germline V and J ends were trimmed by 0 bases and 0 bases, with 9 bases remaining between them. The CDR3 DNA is TGTGCCTGGAGTGTACGAAGCCCCTCTGGAAACACCATATATTTT. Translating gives CAWSVRSPSGNTIYF.

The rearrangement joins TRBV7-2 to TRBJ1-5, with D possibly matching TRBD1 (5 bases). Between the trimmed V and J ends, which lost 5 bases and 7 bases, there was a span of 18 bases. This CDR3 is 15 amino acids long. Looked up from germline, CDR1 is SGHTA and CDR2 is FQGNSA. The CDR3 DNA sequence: TGTGCCAGCAGCCTGGGTGGGACCTCAAGGCAGCCCCAGCATTTT. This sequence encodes CASSLGGTSRQPQHF.

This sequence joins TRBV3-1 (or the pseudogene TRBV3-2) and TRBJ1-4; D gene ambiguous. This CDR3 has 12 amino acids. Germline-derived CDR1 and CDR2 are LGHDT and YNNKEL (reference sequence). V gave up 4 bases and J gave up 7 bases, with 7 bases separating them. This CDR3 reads CASSLQTEKLFF. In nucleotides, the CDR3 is TGTGCCAGCAGCCTACAGACTGAAAAACTGTTTTTT.

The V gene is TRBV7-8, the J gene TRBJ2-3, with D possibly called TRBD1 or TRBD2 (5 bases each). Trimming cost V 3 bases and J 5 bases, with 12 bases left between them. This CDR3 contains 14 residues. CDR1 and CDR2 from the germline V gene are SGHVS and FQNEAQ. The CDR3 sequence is CASSFRLGEDTQYF. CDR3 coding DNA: TGTGCCAGCAGCTTCCGCCTGGGGGAAGATACGCAGTATTTT.

As DNA, the CDR3 is TGTGCCAGCAGTTCCTACCAGGGGGCCGGGGATGTAGCTTTCTTT. It translates to CASSSYQGAGDVAFF. This chain uses TRBV27 with TRBJ1-1, with TRBD1 matching 8 bases. This CDR3 is built from 15 residues. Germline trimming cut 4 bases from V and 10 bases from J; bases unmatched to any gene: 14. Germline CDR1 and CDR2: MNHEY and SMNVEV (reference sequence).

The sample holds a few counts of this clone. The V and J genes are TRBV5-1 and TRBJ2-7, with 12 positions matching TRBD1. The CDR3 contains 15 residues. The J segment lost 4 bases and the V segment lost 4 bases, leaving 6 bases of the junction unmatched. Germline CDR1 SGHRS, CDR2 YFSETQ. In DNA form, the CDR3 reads TGCGCCAGCAGCGAGGGGACAGGGGGCTTTTACGAGCAGTACTTC. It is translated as CASSEGTGGFYEQYF.

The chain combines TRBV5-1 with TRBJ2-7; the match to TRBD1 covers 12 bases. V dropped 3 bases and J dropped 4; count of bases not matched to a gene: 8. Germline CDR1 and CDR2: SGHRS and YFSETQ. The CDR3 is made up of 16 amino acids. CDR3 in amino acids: CASSYGGQGADYEQYF. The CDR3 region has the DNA TGCGCCAGCAGCTATGGGGGACAGGGGGCGGATTACGAGCAGTACTTC.

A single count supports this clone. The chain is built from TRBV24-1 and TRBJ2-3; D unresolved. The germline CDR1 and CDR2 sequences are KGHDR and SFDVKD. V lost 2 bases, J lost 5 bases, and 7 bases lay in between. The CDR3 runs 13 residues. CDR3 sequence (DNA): TGTGCCACCAGTGATTCTCTCCTAGATACGCAGTATTTT. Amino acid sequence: CATSDSLLDTQYF.

CDR3 protein: CASSPGLWVTQYF. The CDR3 DNA sequence: TGTGCCAGCAGTCCGGGTCTTTGGGTGACCCAGTACTTC. The chain employs TRBV27 and TRBJ2-5; D is uncertain. The germline V and J ends were trimmed by 5 bases and 7 bases, with 14 bases remaining between them. The CDR3 is 13 residues long. CDR1 and CDR2 from the germline V gene are MNHEY and SMNVEV (reference sequence).

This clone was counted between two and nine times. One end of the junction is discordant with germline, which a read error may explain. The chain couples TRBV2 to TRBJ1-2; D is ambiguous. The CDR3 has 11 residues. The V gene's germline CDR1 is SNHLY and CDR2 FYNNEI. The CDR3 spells CASSDTTIPFF. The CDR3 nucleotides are TGTGCCAGCAGTGATACGACTATCCCCTTCTTC.

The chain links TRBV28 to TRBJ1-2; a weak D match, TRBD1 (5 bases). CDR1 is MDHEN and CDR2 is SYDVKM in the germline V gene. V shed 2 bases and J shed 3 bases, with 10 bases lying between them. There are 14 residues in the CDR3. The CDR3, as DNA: TGTGCCAGCAGTTTACCAGGGAGGGACTATGGCTACACCTTC. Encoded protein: CASSLPGRDYGYTF.

The CDR3 DNA reads TGTGCCAGCAGCAGACACACTGGCCGACGCAATCAGCCCCAGCATTTT. It encodes CASSRHTGRRNQPQHF. This sequence joins TRBV5-8 and TRBJ1-5; D is ambiguous. This CDR3 comprises 16 residues. Germline CDR1 is SGHTS and CDR2 is YDEGEE. V shed 4 bases and J shed 2 bases, with 16 bases lying between them.

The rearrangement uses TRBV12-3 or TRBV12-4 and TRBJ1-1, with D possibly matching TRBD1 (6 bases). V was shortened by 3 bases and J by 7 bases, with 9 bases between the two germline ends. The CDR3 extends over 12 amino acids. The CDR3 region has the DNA TGTGCCAGCAGTTTCCGGGGGCTTGAAGCTTTCTTT. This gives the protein CASSFRGLEAFF.

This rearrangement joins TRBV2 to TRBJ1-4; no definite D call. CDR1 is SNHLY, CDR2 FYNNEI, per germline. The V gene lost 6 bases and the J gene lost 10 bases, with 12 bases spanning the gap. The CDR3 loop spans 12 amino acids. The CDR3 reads CASRLQEGKLFF. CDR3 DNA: TGTGCCAGCAGACTTCAGGAGGGAAAACTGTTTTTT. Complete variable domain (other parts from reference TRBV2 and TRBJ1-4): EPEVTQTPSHQVTQMGQEVILRCVPISNHLYFYWYRQILGQKVEFLVSFYNNEISEKSEIFDDQFSVERPDGSNFTLKIRSTKLEDSAMYFCASRLQEGKLFFGSGTQLSVL.

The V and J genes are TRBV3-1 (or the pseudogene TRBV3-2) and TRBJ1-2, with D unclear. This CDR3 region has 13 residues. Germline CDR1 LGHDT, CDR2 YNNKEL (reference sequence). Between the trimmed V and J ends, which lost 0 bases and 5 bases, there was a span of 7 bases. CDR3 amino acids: CASSQDKGYGYTF. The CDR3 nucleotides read TGTGCCAGCAGCCAAGATAAGGGATATGGCTACACCTTC.

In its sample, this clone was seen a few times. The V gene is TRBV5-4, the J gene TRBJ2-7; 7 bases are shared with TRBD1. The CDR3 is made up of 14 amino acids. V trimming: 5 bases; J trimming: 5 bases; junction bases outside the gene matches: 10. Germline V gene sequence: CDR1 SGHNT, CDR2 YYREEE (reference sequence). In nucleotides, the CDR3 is TGTGCCAGCAGACAGGGATTAACAGGGGACGAGCAGTACTTC. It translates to CASRQGLTGDEQYF.

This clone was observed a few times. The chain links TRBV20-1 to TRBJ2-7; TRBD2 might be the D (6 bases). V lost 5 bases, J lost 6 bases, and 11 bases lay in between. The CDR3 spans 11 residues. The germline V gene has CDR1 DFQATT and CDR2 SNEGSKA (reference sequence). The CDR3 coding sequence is TGCAGTGCTCGACTAGATACCGAGCAGTACTTC. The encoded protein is CSARLDTEQYF.

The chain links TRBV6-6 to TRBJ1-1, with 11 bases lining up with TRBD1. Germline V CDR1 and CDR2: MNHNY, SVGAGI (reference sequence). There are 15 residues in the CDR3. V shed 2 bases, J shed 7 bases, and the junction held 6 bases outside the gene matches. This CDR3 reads CASSYAGTGGYEAFF. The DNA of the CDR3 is TGTGCCAGCAGTTACGCCGGGACAGGGGGTTATGAAGCTTTCTTT.

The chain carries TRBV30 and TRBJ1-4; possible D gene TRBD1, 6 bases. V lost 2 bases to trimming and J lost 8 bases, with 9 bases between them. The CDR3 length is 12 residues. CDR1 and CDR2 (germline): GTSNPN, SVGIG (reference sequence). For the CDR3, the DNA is TGTGCCTGGAGTCCAGGGGAGGAAAAACTGTTTTTT. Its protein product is CAWSPGEEKLFF.

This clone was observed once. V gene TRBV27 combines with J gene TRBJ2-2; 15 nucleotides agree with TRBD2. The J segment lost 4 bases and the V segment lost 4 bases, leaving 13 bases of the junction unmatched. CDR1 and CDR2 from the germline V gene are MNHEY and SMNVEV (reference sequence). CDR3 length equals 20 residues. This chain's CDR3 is CASSSMGLAGGLRGTGELFF. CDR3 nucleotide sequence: TGTGCCAGCAGTTCGATGGGACTAGCGGGAGGCCTTAGGGGCACCGGGGAGCTGTTTTTT.

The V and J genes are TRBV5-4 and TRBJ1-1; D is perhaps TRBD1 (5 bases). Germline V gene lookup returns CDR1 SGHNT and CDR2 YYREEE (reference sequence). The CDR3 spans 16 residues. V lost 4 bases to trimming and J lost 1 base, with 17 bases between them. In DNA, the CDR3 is TGTGCCAGCAGCCGGGGGGGAGCAGGCGGGAACACTGAAGCTTTCTTT. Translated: CASSRGGAGGNTEAFF.